The text below deals with one T cell receptor beta chain. This sample is drawn from a study of technical replicates of blood from a handful of donors. Method: immunoSEQ multiplex PCR; TCRdb's copy keeps in-frame clones and lacks some. This sample has 60,000 to 70,000 clones, with 98% found just once. CDR1 and CDR2 (germline): MNHEY, SVGAGI. This CDR3 is 15 amino acids long. V was clipped by 5 bases and J by 2 bases; unmatched bases: 4. The TCR was taken from a human donor in good health. Sequenced material: T cells isolated from PBMCs. This rearrangement joins TRBV6-5 to TRBJ2-5; TRBD2 matches 11 bases. The DNA for the CDR3 is TGTGCCAGCAGTCGAGGGACTAGCGGACAAGAGACCCAGTACTTC. Translation gives CASSRGTSGQETQYF.